These 6 T cell receptor beta chains were all obtained from the same sample, sequenced in a study of blood T cell repertoires in COVID-19. Here immunoSEQ multiplex PCR was the method, and the copy in TCRdb shows in-frame clones only, minus some. The sample lists about 100,000 clones; 80% to 95% were seen once. Source material: peripheral blood. The receptors originated from a woman aged 30 to 39 with acute or convalescent COVID-19.

The V and J genes are TRBV28 and TRBJ1-5; D is perhaps TRBD1 (5 bases). The V and J ends lost 6 bases and 7 bases respectively, with 19 bases between them. The CDR3 runs to 15 residues. Germline V gene lookup returns CDR1 MDHEN and CDR2 SYDVKM. The CDR3 region is CASSFRHGTWQPQHF. CDR3 nucleotides: TGTGCCAGCAGCTTTCGACACGGGACTTGGCAGCCCCAGCATTTT.

J is TRBJ1-4 and V is TRBV24-1, with TRBD1 matching 7 bases. V shed 4 bases, J shed 8 bases, and the junction held 6 bases outside the gene matches. The CDR3 is 14 amino acids. Germline lookup yields CDR1 KGHDR and CDR2 SFDVKD. In nucleotides, the CDR3 is TGTGCCACCAGTGAAACAGGGGCAGGGGAAAAACTGTTTTTT. Its translation: CATSETGAGEKLFF.

CDR3 region: CATRTSARFEAYEQYF. The CDR3 region has the DNA TGTGCCACCCGGACTAGCGCAAGATTCGAAGCCTACGAGCAGTACTTC. The chain couples TRBV7-8 to TRBJ2-7; 9 nucleotides match TRBD2. This CDR3 has 16 amino acids. After removal of 10 bases from V and 2 bases from J, the junction contained 15 bases not matched to a gene. CDR1 is SGHVS and CDR2 is FQNEAQ in the germline V gene.

This clone was seen a few times. The chain combines TRBV30 with TRBJ2-7; 10 nucleotides line up with TRBD2. This CDR3 contains 14 residues. CDR1 is GTSNPN, CDR2 SVGIG, per germline (reference sequence). J was trimmed by 4 bases and V by 0 bases; bases with no gene match: 3. CDR3 protein: CAWSVERGGYEQYF. The CDR3 region has the DNA TGTGCCTGGAGTGTAGAGCGGGGGGGTTACGAGCAGTACTTC.

CDR3 bases: TGTGCCACCAGTGACGTCCGGGACAGCTCCTACAATGAGCAGTTCTTC. As protein: CATSDVRDSSYNEQFF. V gene TRBV24-1 combines with J gene TRBJ2-1; 7 bases line up with TRBD1. The V gene end was trimmed by 4 bases and the J gene end by 0 bases; junction bases not matched to a gene: 5. CDR1 and CDR2 (germline): KGHDR, SFDVKD. The CDR3 contains 16 residues.

The chain has TRBV7-9 and TRBJ2-3, with D uncertain. Between the trimmed V and J ends, which lost 5 bases and 4 bases, there was a span of 19 bases. From germline, CDR1 is SEHNR and CDR2 FQNEAQ (reference sequence). CDR3 length equals 16 residues. The CDR3 is CASSLGLRAGSDTQYF. CDR3 DNA sequence: TGTGCCAGCAGCCTTGGCCTTCGCGCAGGCTCAGATACGCAGTATTTT.